The present T cell receptor beta chain was sequenced within a study of cytomegalovirus exposure and HLA in healthy donors. Study observations and caveats: Rare TCR sequences dominated, though some public TCRs recurred in many donors. Using the classifier, cytomegalovirus status was reportedly diagnosed with high specificity and sensitivity. Cytomegalovirus association was listed for 150 to 200 TCR beta chains.

The CDR3 loop spans 16 amino acids. Trimming removed 0 bases from V and 1 base from J; junction bases left unmatched: 6. Germline-derived CDR1 and CDR2 are LNHNV and YYDKDF (reference sequence). Assay: immunoSEQ multiplex PCR; the TCRdb copy retains only in-frame clones and omits some. Of 180,000 or so clones in the sample, roughly 82% were seen once. The donors were in the approximately 120-subject validation cohort, distinct from the roughly 720-subject first cohort. Points on this clone: Antigen specificity is unknown.

Sequencing used PBMCs. The V and J genes are TRBV15 and TRBJ2-7; 7 bases fit TRBD2. The sequence was obtained from a woman aged 30 to 39 in good health and CMV-seropositive. The CDR3 protein is CATSRDPSGTSYEQYF. For the CDR3, the DNA is TGTGCCACCAGCAGAGATCCCAGCGGGACTTCCTACGAGCAGTACTTC.